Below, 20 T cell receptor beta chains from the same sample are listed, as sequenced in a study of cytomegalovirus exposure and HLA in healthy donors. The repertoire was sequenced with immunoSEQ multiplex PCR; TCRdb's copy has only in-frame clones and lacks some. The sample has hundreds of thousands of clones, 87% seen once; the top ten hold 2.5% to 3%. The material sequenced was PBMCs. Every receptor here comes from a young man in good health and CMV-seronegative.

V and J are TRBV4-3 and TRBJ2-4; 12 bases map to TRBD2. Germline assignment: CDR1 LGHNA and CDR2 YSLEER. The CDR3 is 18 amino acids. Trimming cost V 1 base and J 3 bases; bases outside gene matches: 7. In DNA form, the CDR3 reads TGCGCCAGCAGCCAAGGACTAGCGGGAGTGTGGGGCAAAAACATTCAGTACTTC. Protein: CASSQGLAGVWGKNIQYF.

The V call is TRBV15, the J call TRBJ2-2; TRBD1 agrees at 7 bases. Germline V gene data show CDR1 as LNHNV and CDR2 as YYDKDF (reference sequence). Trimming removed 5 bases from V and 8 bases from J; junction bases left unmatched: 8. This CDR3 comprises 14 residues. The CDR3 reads CATSLQGKQGELFF. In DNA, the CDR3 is TGTGCCACCAGCCTACAGGGGAAACAAGGGGAGCTGTTTTTT.

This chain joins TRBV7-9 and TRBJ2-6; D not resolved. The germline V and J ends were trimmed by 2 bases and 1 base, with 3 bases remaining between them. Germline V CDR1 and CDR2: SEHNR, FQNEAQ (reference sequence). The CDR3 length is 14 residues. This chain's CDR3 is CASSLQSGANVLTF. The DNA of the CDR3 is TGTGCCAGCAGCTTACAGTCTGGGGCCAACGTCCTGACTTTC.

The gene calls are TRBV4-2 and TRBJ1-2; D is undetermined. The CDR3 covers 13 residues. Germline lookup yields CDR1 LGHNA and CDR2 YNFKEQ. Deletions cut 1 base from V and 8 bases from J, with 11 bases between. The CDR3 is CASSQGAGEGYTF. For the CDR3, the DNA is TGTGCCAGCAGCCAAGGAGCCGGGGAGGGCTACACCTTC.

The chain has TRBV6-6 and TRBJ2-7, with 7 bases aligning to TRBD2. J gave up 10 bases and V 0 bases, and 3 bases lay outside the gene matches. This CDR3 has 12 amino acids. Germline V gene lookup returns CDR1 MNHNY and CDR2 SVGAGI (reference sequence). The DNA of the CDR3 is TGTGCCAGCAGTTACTCTGGGGGGGGTCAGTACTTC. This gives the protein CASSYSGGGQYF.

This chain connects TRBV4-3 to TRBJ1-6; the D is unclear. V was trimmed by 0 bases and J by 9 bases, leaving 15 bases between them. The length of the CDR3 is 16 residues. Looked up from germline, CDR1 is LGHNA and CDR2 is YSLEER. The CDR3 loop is CASSQDLFGIASPLHF. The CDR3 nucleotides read TGCGCCAGCAGCCAAGATCTTTTCGGCATAGCTTCACCCCTCCACTTT.

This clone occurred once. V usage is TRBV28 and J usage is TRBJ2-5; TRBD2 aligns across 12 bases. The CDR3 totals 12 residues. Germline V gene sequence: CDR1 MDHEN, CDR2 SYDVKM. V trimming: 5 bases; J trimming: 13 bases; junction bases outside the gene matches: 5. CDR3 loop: CASSMGLAGSYF. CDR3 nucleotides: TGTGCCAGCAGTATGGGACTAGCGGGTTCGTACTTC.

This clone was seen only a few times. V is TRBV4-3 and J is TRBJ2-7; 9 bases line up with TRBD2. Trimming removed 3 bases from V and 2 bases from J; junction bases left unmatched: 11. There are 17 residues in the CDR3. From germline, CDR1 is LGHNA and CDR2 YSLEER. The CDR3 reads CASSQFLSGRGTYEQYF. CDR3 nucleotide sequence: TGCGCCAGCAGCCAGTTCCTTAGCGGGAGAGGGACCTACGAGCAGTACTTC.

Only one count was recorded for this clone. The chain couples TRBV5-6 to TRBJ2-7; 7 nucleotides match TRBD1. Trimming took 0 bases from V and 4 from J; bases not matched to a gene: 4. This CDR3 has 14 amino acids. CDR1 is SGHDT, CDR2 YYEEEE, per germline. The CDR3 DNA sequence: TGTGCCAGCAGCTTGGGACAGGGCTTTTACGAGCAGTACTTC. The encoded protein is CASSLGQGFYEQYF.

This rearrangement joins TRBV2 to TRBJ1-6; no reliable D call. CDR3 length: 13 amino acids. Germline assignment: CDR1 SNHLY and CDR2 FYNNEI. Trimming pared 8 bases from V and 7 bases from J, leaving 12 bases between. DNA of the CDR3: TGTGCCAGCGGGAGGACTACCAATTCACCCCTCCACTTT. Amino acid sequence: CASGRTTNSPLHF.

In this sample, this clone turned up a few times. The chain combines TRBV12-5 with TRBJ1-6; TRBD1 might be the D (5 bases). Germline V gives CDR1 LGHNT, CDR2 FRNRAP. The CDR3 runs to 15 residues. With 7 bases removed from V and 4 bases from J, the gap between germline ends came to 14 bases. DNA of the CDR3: TGTGCTAGTGTAGGAGGGGAATTATATAATTCACCCCTCCACTTT. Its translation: CASVGGELYNSPLHF.

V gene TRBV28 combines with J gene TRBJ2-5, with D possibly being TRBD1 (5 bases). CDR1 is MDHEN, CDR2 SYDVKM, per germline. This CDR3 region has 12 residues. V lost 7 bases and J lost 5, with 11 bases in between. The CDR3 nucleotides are TGTGCCAGCAACCAGGGTAGGGAGACCCAGTACTTC. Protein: CASNQGRETQYF.

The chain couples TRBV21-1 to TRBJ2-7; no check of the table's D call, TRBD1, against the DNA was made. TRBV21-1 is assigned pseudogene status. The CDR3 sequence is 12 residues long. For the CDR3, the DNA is TGTGCCAGCGGGACAGAAGTTTACGAGCAGTACTTC. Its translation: CASGTEVYEQYF.

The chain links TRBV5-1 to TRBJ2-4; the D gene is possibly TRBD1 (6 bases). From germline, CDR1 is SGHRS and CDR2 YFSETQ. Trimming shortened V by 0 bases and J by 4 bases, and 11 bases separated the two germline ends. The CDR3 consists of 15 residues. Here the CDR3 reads CASSLEGVNKNIQYF. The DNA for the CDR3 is TGCGCCAGCAGCTTGGAGGGGGTGAATAAAAACATTCAGTACTTC.

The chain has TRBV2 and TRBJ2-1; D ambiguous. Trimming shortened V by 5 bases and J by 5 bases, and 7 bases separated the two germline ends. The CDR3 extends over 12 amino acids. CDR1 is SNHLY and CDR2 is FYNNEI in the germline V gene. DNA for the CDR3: TGTGCCAGCAGTTTACTCGACAATGAGCAGTTCTTC. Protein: CASSLLDNEQFF.

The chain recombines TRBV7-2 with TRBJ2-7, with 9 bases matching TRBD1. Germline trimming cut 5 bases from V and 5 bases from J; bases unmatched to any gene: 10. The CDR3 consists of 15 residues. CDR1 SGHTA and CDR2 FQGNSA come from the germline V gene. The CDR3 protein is CASSHAGQGYHEQYF. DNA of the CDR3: TGTGCCAGCAGCCATGCGGGACAGGGATATCACGAGCAGTACTTC.

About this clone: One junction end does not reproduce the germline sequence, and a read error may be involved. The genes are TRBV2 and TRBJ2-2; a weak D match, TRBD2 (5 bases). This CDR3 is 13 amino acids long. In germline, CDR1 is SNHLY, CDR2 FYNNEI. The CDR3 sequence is CTSSEVYTGKLFF. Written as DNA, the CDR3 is TGTACCAGCAGTGAGGTTTACACCGGGAAGCTGTTTTTT.

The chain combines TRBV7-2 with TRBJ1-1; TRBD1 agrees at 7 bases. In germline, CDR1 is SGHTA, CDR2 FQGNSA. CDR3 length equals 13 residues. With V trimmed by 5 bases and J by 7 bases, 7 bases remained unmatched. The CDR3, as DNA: TGTGCCAGCAGCCCCGGACAGGTCTTTGAAGCTTTCTTT. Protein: CASSPGQVFEAFF.

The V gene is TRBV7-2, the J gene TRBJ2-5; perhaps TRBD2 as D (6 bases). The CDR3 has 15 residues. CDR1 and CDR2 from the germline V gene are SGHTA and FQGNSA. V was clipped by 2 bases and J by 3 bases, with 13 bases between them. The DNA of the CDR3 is TGTGCCAGCAGCTTAAGGACGGGAGAAAAAGAGACCCAGTACTTC. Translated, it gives CASSLRTGEKETQYF.

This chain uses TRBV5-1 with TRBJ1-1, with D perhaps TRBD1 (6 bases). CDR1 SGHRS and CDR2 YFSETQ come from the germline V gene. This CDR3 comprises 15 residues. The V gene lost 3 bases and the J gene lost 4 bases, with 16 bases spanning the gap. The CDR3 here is CASSSESGAGTEAFF. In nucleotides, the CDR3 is TGCGCCAGCAGCTCCGAATCAGGGGCGGGCACTGAAGCTTTCTTT.